Below are 32 T cell receptor beta chains sequenced from a single sample in a study of CD8 T cells in ankylosing spondylitis. Via MiXCR, TCRdb re-called the 5' RACE reads, giving one row per CDR3 protein. The table lists fewer than 250,000 distinct CDR3 sequences, about 30% of them singletons. Sequences were obtained from blood, either unsorted or a sorted T cell fraction (not recorded which). The origin of the receptors is a male donor with ankylosing spondylitis or in good health (not recorded which).

This clonotype was observed a handful of times. V and J are TRBV20-1 and TRBJ1-1; D may be TRBD1 (5 bases). The CDR3 loop spans 15 amino acids. Looked up from germline, CDR1 is DFQATT and CDR2 is SNEGSKA (reference sequence). Trimming took off 5 bases at V and 0 bases at J, with 16 bases between the two ends. CDR3 amino acids: CSAPTPGLLNTEAFF. For the CDR3, the DNA is TGCAGTGCTCCCACGCCGGGACTACTGAACACTGAAGCTTTCTTT.

The V call is TRBV20-1, the J call TRBJ1-6, with D tentatively TRBD1 (5 bases). The CDR3 covers 13 residues. The germline V gene encodes CDR1 DFQATT and CDR2 SNEGSKA (reference sequence). The V and J ends lost 2 bases and 6 bases respectively, with 8 bases between them. DNA of the CDR3: TGCAGTGCTAGACGTCAGGGTAATTCACCCCTCCACTTT. Translation gives CSARRQGNSPLHF.

This clonotype showed up many times. The chain has TRBV15 and TRBJ2-3, with 8 bases that match TRBD2. Germline V gene lookup returns CDR1 LNHNV and CDR2 YYDKDF (reference sequence). CDR3 length: 14 amino acids. Trimming removed 5 bases from V and 4 bases from J; junction bases left unmatched: 5. The CDR3 loop reads CATSWARGADTQYF. CDR3 coding DNA: TGTGCCACCAGCTGGGCGCGGGGGGCAGATACGCAGTATTTT.

The chain carries TRBV9 and TRBJ1-5; the D is unclear. The CDR3 runs 14 residues. Germline lookup yields CDR1 SGDLS and CDR2 YYNGEE. Trimming removed 6 bases from V and 3 bases from J, with 13 bases in between. CDR3 nucleotides: TGTGCCAGCACGGTGGCCGTGAACAATCAGCCCCAGCATTTT. Amino acids: CASTVAVNNQPQHF.

This clonotype was seen only a few times. This chain links TRBV11-2 with TRBJ2-7; 11 bases fit TRBD1. Per the germline V gene, CDR1 is SGHAT and CDR2 is FQNNGV. The length of the CDR3 is 13 residues. J was trimmed by 6 bases and V by 5 bases; bases with no gene match: 3. Written as DNA, the CDR3 is TGTGCCAGCAGCACCGGGACAGGGGGCGAGCAGTACTTC. Amino acids: CASSTGTGGEQYF.

The chain is built from TRBV9 and TRBJ1-1, with TRBD1 identical over 7 bases. The J segment lost 6 bases and the V segment lost 2 bases, leaving 1 base of the junction unmatched. Per germline, CDR1 SGDLS and CDR2 YYNGEE. The CDR3 contains 12 residues. In DNA form, the CDR3 reads TGTGCCAGCAGCGTCGGGACAGCTGAAGCTTTCTTT. Translated: CASSVGTAEAFF.

This clonotype was observed a handful of times. The V call is TRBV20-1, the J call TRBJ2-7; D call uncertain. CDR1 is DFQATT, CDR2 SNEGSKA, per germline (reference sequence). The CDR3 consists of 12 residues. V shed 6 bases and J shed 6 bases, with 15 bases lying between them. The CDR3 protein is CSAPNDLREQYF. The DNA for the CDR3 is TGCAGTGCGCCAAATGATCTGCGCGAGCAGTACTTC.

This clonotype has a handful of counts. The chain recombines TRBV20-1 with TRBJ2-5, with D possibly being TRBD2 (6 bases). Germline V gene data show CDR1 as DFQATT and CDR2 as SNEGSKA (reference sequence). The CDR3 spans 13 residues. V lost 1 base and J 0 bases, leaving 6 bases between the germline ends. The CDR3 nucleotides are TGCAGTGCTAGAGGGGACTACCAAGAGACCCAGTACTTC. The encoded protein is CSARGDYQETQYF.

V gene TRBV12-3 or TRBV12-4 combines with J gene TRBJ1-2; 7 bases line up with TRBD1. V dropped 0 bases and J dropped 5; count of bases not matched to a gene: 9. This CDR3 contains 16 residues. CDR3 nucleotides: TGTGCCAGCAGTTTAGCTGGGGCTGAGGGGGCTTATGGCTACACCTTC. Translated: CASSLAGAEGAYGYTF.

The chain is built from TRBV5-8 and TRBJ1-1; the D is unclear. With 0 bases removed from V and 4 bases from J, the gap between germline ends came to 7 bases. Germline CDR1 reads SGHTS; CDR2 reads YDEGEE. The length of the CDR3 is 13 residues. This CDR3 is CASSLAASTEAFF. The CDR3 DNA reads TGTGCCAGCAGCTTGGCCGCGAGCACTGAAGCTTTCTTT.

The CDR3 is CASSQQRGGPDVLAFF. The CDR3 nucleotides read TGTGCCAGCAGTCAACAACGGGGAGGACCCGACGTTCTGGCTTTCTTT. This chain links TRBV7-9 with TRBJ1-1; no firm D call. The CDR3 has 16 residues. V was clipped by 6 bases and J by 11 bases, with 28 bases between them. From germline, CDR1 is SEHNR and CDR2 FQNEAQ (reference sequence).

This chain links TRBV2 with TRBJ2-1, with D perhaps matching TRBD1 or TRBD2 (5 bases each). The CDR3 covers 14 residues. The V end lost 5 bases, the J end lost 5 bases, and 13 bases lay between the germline ends. CDR1 and CDR2 (germline): SNHLY, FYNNEI. The CDR3 sequence is CASSNRDGNNEQFF. The CDR3 coding sequence is TGTGCCAGCAGTAACCGGGACGGTAACAATGAGCAGTTCTTC.

The chain couples TRBV12-3 or TRBV12-4 to TRBJ1-2; 7 nucleotides match TRBD1. V was clipped by 1 base and J by 8 bases; unmatched bases: 7. There are 14 residues in the CDR3. The CDR3 DNA reads TGTGCCAGCAGTTTAGGACAGGGCTATGGAGGCTACACCTTC. Translation: CASSLGQGYGGYTF.

Judged by abundance, this clonotype is medium-sized. The chain joins TRBV6-5 to TRBJ2-1; D is perhaps TRBD1 (5 bases). CDR1 and CDR2 from the germline V gene are MNHEY and SVGAGI. V shed 3 bases and J shed 4 bases, with 10 bases lying between them. There are 14 residues in the CDR3. CDR3 loop: CASSYGQGYNEQFF. In DNA form, the CDR3 reads TGTGCCAGCAGTTATGGGCAGGGTTACAATGAGCAGTTCTTC.

This chain links TRBV7-8 with TRBJ2-3, with D perhaps TRBD1 (5 bases). Germline lookup yields CDR1 SGHVS and CDR2 FQNEAQ. Trimming shortened V by 6 bases and J by 5 bases, and 12 bases separated the two germline ends. The CDR3 sequence is 13 residues long. CDR3 loop: CASSFQGVDTQYF. The CDR3, as DNA: TGTGCCAGCAGTTTCCAGGGTGTAGATACGCAGTATTTT.

The table lists this clonotype with many counts. The chain is built from TRBV20-1 and TRBJ2-1; TRBD1 might be the D (6 bases). The V gene lost 3 bases and the J gene lost 9 bases, with 12 bases spanning the gap. CDR3 length: 12 residues. Germline loops: CDR1 DFQATT, CDR2 SNEGSKA (reference sequence). The DNA of the CDR3 is TGCAGTGCTAGGCCCCGACAGGTTGAGCAGTTCTTC. The encoded protein is CSARPRQVEQFF.

The CDR3 nucleotides read TGTGCCAGCAGCCGTCTAGGTGGTACGCAGTATTTT. Protein product: CASSRLGGTQYF. The chain uses TRBV12-3 or TRBV12-4 and TRBJ2-3; D uncertain. V was cut by 6 bases and J by 8 bases, with 12 bases left in between. This CDR3 spans 12 amino acids.

J is TRBJ1-2 and V is TRBV20-1, with a weak D call TRBD1 (6 bases). The CDR3 has 13 amino acids. Trimming pared 6 bases from V and 4 bases from J, leaving 15 bases between. Germline V gene sequence: CDR1 DFQATT, CDR2 SNEGSKA (reference sequence). The CDR3 nucleotides are TGCAGTGCAGTAACAGGGCGGGGCTATGGCTACACCTTC. Translated: CSAVTGRGYGYTF.

The rearrangement links TRBV15 to TRBJ1-4; no reliable D call. Germline loops: CDR1 LNHNV, CDR2 YYDKDF (reference sequence). The CDR3 has 13 amino acids. Trimming removed 5 bases at V and 8 bases at J, with 12 bases between. The CDR3 sequence: CATSERAREKLFF. DNA of the CDR3: TGTGCCACCAGCGAGAGGGCGCGGGAAAAACTGTTTTTT. Full variable domain (remainder filled in from reference TRBV15 and TRBJ1-4): DAMVIQNPRYQVTQFGKPVTLSCSQTLNHNVMYWYQQKSSQAPKLLFHYYDKDFNNEADTPDNFQSRRPNTSFCFLDIRSPGLGDTAMYLCATSERAREKLFFGSGTQLSVL.

A few counts support this clonotype. The rearrangement uses TRBV6-1 and TRBJ1-1, with no clear D. The CDR3 totals 15 residues. Germline assignment: CDR1 MNHNS and CDR2 SASEGT. Trimming left V 3 bases short and J 7 bases short, with 18 bases between. This chain's CDR3 is CASSDRNQRAVEAFF. In DNA, the CDR3 is TGTGCCAGCAGTGACAGGAACCAGAGGGCAGTTGAAGCTTTCTTT.

The J gene is TRBJ2-2, the V gene TRBV12-3 or TRBV12-4, with a tentative D call TRBD2 (7 bases). The CDR3 has 16 residues. The V end was cut by 2 bases, the J end by 3 bases, with 13 bases between. The CDR3 loop is CASSLIRGAHTGELFF. The CDR3 coding sequence is TGTGCCAGCAGTTTAATTCGGGGGGCCCACACCGGGGAGCTGTTTTTT.

J is TRBJ2-7 and V is TRBV12-3 or TRBV12-4; perhaps D is TRBD1 or TRBD2 (5 bases each). There are 12 residues in the CDR3. V was cut by 5 bases and J by 6 bases, with 11 bases left in between. CDR3 protein: CASSTRDGEQYF. The CDR3 coding sequence is TGTGCCAGCAGTACCCGGGACGGCGAGCAGTACTTC.

This clonotype was counted only a few times. The gene calls are TRBV15 and TRBJ2-7; the match to TRBD1 covers 8 bases. Germline trimming cut 4 bases from V and 3 bases from J; bases unmatched to any gene: 5. Germline V CDR1 and CDR2: LNHNV, YYDKDF (reference sequence). The CDR3 length is 14 residues. Written as DNA, the CDR3 is TGTGCCACCAGCACGGACAGGGTGATCTACGAGCAGTACTTC. It encodes CATSTDRVIYEQYF.

The chain combines TRBV7-2 with TRBJ2-3, with D possibly matching TRBD2 (6 bases). Per germline, CDR1 SGHTA and CDR2 FQGNSA. V shed 9 bases and J shed 2 bases, with 15 bases lying between them. The CDR3 is 14 amino acids. The CDR3 DNA sequence: TGTGCCAGTACCAAAGCGGGTTCCACAGATACGCAGTATTTT. Encoded protein: CASTKAGSTDTQYF.

The V and J genes are TRBV20-1 and TRBJ1-2; D is undetermined. The V and J ends lost 0 bases and 2 bases respectively, with 7 bases between them. Germline V gives CDR1 DFQATT, CDR2 SNEGSKA (reference sequence). CDR3 length: 13 residues. This chain's CDR3 is CSARDSVNYGYTF. The CDR3 bases are TGCAGTGCTAGAGACAGCGTAAACTATGGCTACACCTTC.

The rearrangement joins TRBV20-1 to TRBJ2-1; TRBD2 is a possible D gene (6 bases). Germline lookup yields CDR1 DFQATT and CDR2 SNEGSKA (reference sequence). V was clipped by 3 bases and J by 3 bases, with 12 bases between them. This CDR3 comprises 14 residues. Written as DNA, the CDR3 is TGCAGTGCTAGGGAGGGGACTTACTACAATGAGCAGTTCTTC. Protein: CSAREGTYYNEQFF.

This clonotype has only one observation. This rearrangement joins TRBV29-1 to TRBJ2-7, with D possibly being TRBD2 (5 bases). This CDR3 region has 12 residues. Germline loops: CDR1 SQVTM, CDR2 ANQGSEA. With 0 bases removed from V and 6 bases from J, the gap between germline ends came to 9 bases. CDR3 in amino acids: CSVEDWAGEQYF. Here the CDR3 DNA reads TGCAGCGTTGAAGACTGGGCGGGCGAGCAGTACTTC.

Ten or more counts support this clonotype. The V and J genes are TRBV5-5 and TRBJ2-1; D is undetermined. CDR1 and CDR2 (germline): SGHKS, YYEKEE (reference sequence). The CDR3 totals 12 residues. The V end lost 0 bases, the J end lost 8 bases, and 6 bases lay between the germline ends. The CDR3 coding sequence is TGTGCCAGCAGCTTGGGACGGGATGAGCAGTTCTTC. This translates into CASSLGRDEQFF.

The chain links TRBV12-3 or TRBV12-4 to TRBJ1-5; possibly TRBD1 for D (5 bases). CDR3 length: 13 amino acids. V gave up 5 bases and J gave up 7 bases, with 12 bases separating them. CDR3 protein: CASSPGRGQPQHF. The CDR3 DNA follows: TGTGCCAGCAGTCCAGGGAGAGGGCAGCCCCAGCATTTT.

The chain links TRBV15 to TRBJ2-7; no firm D call. Trimming stripped 2 bases from V and 2 bases from J, with 13 bases between. The germline gives CDR1 LNHNV, CDR2 YYDKDF (reference sequence). CDR3 size: 15 residues. The CDR3 DNA is TGTGCCACCAGCAGAAGGATTTCTGAGCCCTACGAGCAGTACTTC. Amino acid sequence: CATSRRISEPYEQYF.

This chain connects TRBV7-2 to TRBJ2-1, with 7 nucleotides matching TRBD1. This CDR3 has 13 amino acids. Unmatched junction bases numbered 5, after V lost 4 bases and J lost 8 bases. Germline lookup yields CDR1 SGHTA and CDR2 FQGNSA. This CDR3 is CASSYRGPDEQFF. In DNA form, the CDR3 reads TGTGCCAGCAGCTACAGGGGACCGGATGAGCAGTTCTTC.

This chain connects TRBV5-1 to TRBJ1-1; tentatively, D is TRBD1 (5 bases). CDR1 is SGHRS, CDR2 YFSETQ, per germline. V dropped 3 bases and J dropped 6 bases, with 15 bases sitting between them. The CDR3 extends over 14 amino acids. The CDR3 protein is CASSSLGVFAEAFF. The CDR3 nucleotides are TGCGCCAGCAGCTCGCTAGGGGTTTTCGCTGAAGCTTTCTTT.